The next 31 T cell receptor beta chains were all read from a single sample in a study of post-analysis software for immune sequencing data. Notes on the study in general: TRBV5-6, TRBV5-1 and TRBV20-1 were among four or five TRBV segments more frequent in patients than controls.

Unique molecular identifiers tagged the TCR beta cDNA libraries. TCRdb independently ran MiXCR on the PCR reads; one entry per CDR3 protein. This sample has roughly 400,000 distinct CDR3 sequences; 30% to 40% occur once, and the top ten carry less than 8%. No antigen is known for these receptors. Input material: blood. All receptors come from a girl aged 2 to 9 with multiple sclerosis.

This clonotype was found a few times. The chain employs TRBV7-2 and TRBJ2-7, with 9 bases identical to TRBD2. The CDR3 is 15 residues long. Germline lookup yields CDR1 SGHTA and CDR2 FQGNSA. V shed 5 bases, J shed 2 bases, and the junction held 7 bases outside the gene matches. Here the CDR3 reads CASSMTSGAPYEQYF. As DNA, the CDR3 is TGTGCCAGCAGCATGACTAGCGGAGCCCCCTACGAGCAGTACTTC.

J is TRBJ2-1 and V is TRBV29-1, with 9 positions matching TRBD1. V lost 7 bases to trimming and J lost 8 bases; unmatched junction nucleotides: 9. The CDR3 is made up of 13 amino acids. The germline V gene has CDR1 SQVTM and CDR2 ANQGSEA. The CDR3 protein is CSAEGQGLDEQFF. In DNA, the CDR3 is TGCAGCGCCGAGGGACAGGGTCTCGATGAGCAGTTCTTC.

The sample holds a few counts of this clonotype. J is TRBJ2-5 and V is TRBV6-2 or TRBV6-3; 7 nucleotides match TRBD1. This CDR3 spans 14 amino acids. CDR1 is MNHEY, CDR2 SVGEGT, per germline. Trimming at V came to 4 bases and at J to 2 bases, leaving 4 bases not matched to a gene. CDR3 loop: CASSSPDRQETQYF. CDR3 sequence (DNA): TGTGCCAGCAGTTCCCCGGACAGGCAAGAGACCCAGTACTTC.

This clonotype occurred a few times. The J gene is TRBJ1-2, the V gene TRBV15; possibly TRBD1 for D (6 bases). The V and J ends lost 4 bases and 2 bases respectively, with 8 bases between them. The CDR3 length is 13 residues. The germline gives CDR1 LNHNV, CDR2 YYDKDF (reference sequence). CDR3 coding DNA: TGTGCCACCAGCATTGACAGGAACTATGGCTACACCTTC. Translation: CATSIDRNYGYTF.

This clonotype was seen only a few times. The chain recombines TRBV3-1 with TRBJ1-5, with D uncertain. The germline V and J ends were trimmed by 0 bases and 1 base, with 7 bases remaining between them. The V gene's germline CDR1 is LGHDT and CDR2 YNNKEL (reference sequence). This CDR3 has 15 residues. In DNA, the CDR3 is TGTGCCAGCAGCCAAGATGGGAACAGCAATCAGCCCCAGCATTTT. Protein: CASSQDGNSNQPQHF. Full variable domain (remainder filled in from reference TRBV3-1 and TRBJ1-5): DTAVSQTPKYLVTQMGNDKSIKCEQNLGHDTMYWYKQDSKKFLKIMFSYNNKELIINETVPNRFSPKSPDKAHLNLHINSLELGDSAVYFCASSQDGNSNQPQHFGDGTRLSIL.

This clonotype was observed a handful of times. The V gene is TRBV25-1, the J gene TRBJ1-1; D not resolved. Trimming cost V 3 bases and J 3 bases, with 11 bases left between them. This CDR3 comprises 14 residues. The germline gives CDR1 MGHDK, CDR2 SYGVNS. For the CDR3, the DNA is TGTGCCAGCAGTGACGGTGGAATTGACACTGAAGCTTTCTTT. This encodes CASSDGGIDTEAFF.

The sample holds a few counts of this clonotype. This sequence joins TRBV11-2 and TRBJ2-1; 8 bases are a match to TRBD2. Trimming at V came to 5 bases and at J to 8 bases, leaving 14 bases not matched to a gene. There are 16 residues in the CDR3. Per the germline V gene, CDR1 is SGHAT and CDR2 is FQNNGV. This CDR3 is CASSPTRLAGGHEQFF. In nucleotides, the CDR3 is TGTGCCAGCAGCCCGACACGTTTGGCGGGAGGTCATGAGCAGTTCTTC.

In this sample, this clonotype turned up a few times. The genes are TRBV12-3 or TRBV12-4 and TRBJ1-2, with D unclear. This CDR3 is built from 13 residues. The V end was cut by 3 bases, the J end by 4 bases, with 9 bases between. The CDR3 DNA sequence: TGTGCCAGCAGTTTGCAAGAGCTCTATGGCTACACCTTC. This gives the protein CASSLQELYGYTF.

The CDR3 coding sequence is TGTGCCAGCAGAACAGGGGGGATGAACACTGAAGCTTTCTTT. Translation: CASRTGGMNTEAFF. The chain has TRBV28 and TRBJ1-1, with 8 nucleotides matching TRBD1. CDR1 MDHEN and CDR2 SYDVKM come from the germline V gene. This CDR3 has 14 amino acids. Losses at the gene ends were 6 bases for V and 0 bases for J; bases not matched to a gene: 3.

The chain links TRBV28 to TRBJ2-7; TRBD2 matches 11 bases. Per the germline V gene, CDR1 is MDHEN and CDR2 is SYDVKM. The CDR3 is 18 residues long. J gave up 3 bases and V 2 bases, and 12 bases lay outside the gene matches. DNA for the CDR3: TGTGCCAGCAGTTTACAATCTAGCGGGGGGTTACCCTTCTACGAGCAGTACTTC. This codes for CASSLQSSGGLPFYEQYF.

This clonotype has a handful of counts. The rearrangement joins TRBV29-1 to TRBJ2-3, with 11 bases matching TRBD1. The CDR3 covers 14 residues. CDR1 is SQVTM and CDR2 is ANQGSEA in the germline V gene. Losses at the gene ends were 7 bases for V and 4 bases for J; bases not matched to a gene: 7. The DNA for the CDR3 is TGCAGCGCCGAAGCGGGACAGGGGGCAGATACGCAGTATTTT. This codes for CSAEAGQGADTQYF.

The chain combines TRBV7-3 with TRBJ2-1; the D gene is possibly TRBD1 (6 bases). The CDR3 covers 15 residues. Germline V lookup: CDR1 SGHTA, CDR2 FQGTGA. The ends were cut back, 2 bases at V and 4 bases at J, with 12 bases in the middle. CDR3 loop: CASSLGTTTYNEQFF. CDR3 nucleotide sequence: TGTGCCAGCAGCTTAGGGACAACTACTTACAATGAGCAGTTCTTC.

This clonotype appeared a few times. The chain is built from TRBV4-3 and TRBJ1-2, with D unclear. The CDR3 sequence is 14 residues long. Trimming took 0 bases from V and 7 from J, leaving 12 bases between them. Germline CDR1 reads LGHNA; CDR2 reads YSLEER. CDR3 amino acids: CASSQDVGSGGYTF. In DNA form, the CDR3 reads TGCGCCAGCAGCCAAGACGTGGGGTCAGGTGGCTACACCTTC.

This clonotype was counted between two and nine times. The V and J genes are TRBV29-1 and TRBJ2-5; D is perhaps TRBD1 (5 bases). V lost 4 bases and J 0 bases, leaving 15 bases between the germline ends. Per the germline V gene, CDR1 is SQVTM and CDR2 is ANQGSEA. CDR3 length: 15 residues. The CDR3 spells CSVVAGLLYQETQYF. CDR3 nucleotide sequence: TGCAGCGTTGTTGCAGGGCTACTGTACCAAGAGACCCAGTACTTC.

This clonotype has only a few counts. The chain employs TRBV20-1 and TRBJ2-7; weak D call: TRBD1 (6 bases). The J call could be wrong; TRBJ2-5 is a better fit for the DNA end. The CDR3 is 12 residues long. Germline V gene sequence: CDR1 DFQATT, CDR2 SNEGSKA (reference sequence). CDR3 sequence: CSASVRGETQYF. CDR3 sequence (DNA): TGCAGTGCTAGTGTCAGGGGTGAGACCCAGTACTTC.

The chain is built from TRBV15 and TRBJ2-7, with 9 bases that match TRBD2. In germline, CDR1 is LNHNV, CDR2 YYDKDF (reference sequence). This CDR3 has 15 residues. With 4 bases clipped from V and 2 bases from J, the junction kept 6 bases outside the gene matches. The CDR3 DNA is TGTGCCACCAGCATATGGACTAGCGAGACCTACGAGCAGTACTTC. The encoded protein is CATSIWTSETYEQYF.

V is TRBV29-1 and J is TRBJ2-7; TRBD1 matches at 7 bases. The CDR3 runs to 16 residues. V shed 4 bases, J shed 4 bases, and the junction held 16 bases outside the gene matches. Germline values: CDR1 SQVTM, CDR2 ANQGSEA. CDR3 amino acids: CSVGRGSASLVYEQYF. The CDR3 bases are TGCAGCGTTGGCAGGGGGTCAGCTTCGCTTGTGTACGAGCAGTACTTC.

This clonotype was picked up one time. CDR3 sequence (DNA): TGTGCCAGCAGTTTGGTAACAGGGAACTTTGCGAAAAACATTCAGTACTTC. It yields the protein CASSLVTGNFAKNIQYF. V usage is TRBV12-3 or TRBV12-4 and J usage is TRBJ2-4; a weak D match, TRBD1 (6 bases). Trimming pared 3 bases from V and 4 bases from J, leaving 19 bases between. The CDR3 length is 17 residues.

V gene TRBV7-9 combines with J gene TRBJ2-5, with D unclear. In germline, CDR1 is SEHNR, CDR2 FQNEAQ (reference sequence). The CDR3 contains 16 residues. V lost 3 bases and J lost 4, with 18 bases in between. Here the CDR3 DNA reads TGTGCCAGCAGCTTCCGCCCAGGAAAGCCAGGAGAGACCCAGTACTTC. It specifies CASSFRPGKPGETQYF.

This chain connects TRBV12-3 or TRBV12-4 to TRBJ1-2, with D possibly being TRBD1 (5 bases). The CDR3 is 13 residues long. V was trimmed by 5 bases and J by 6 bases, leaving 13 bases between them. The CDR3 nucleotides are TGTGCCAGCAGTCGGGACCCCCCCCATGGCTACACCTTC. It is translated as CASSRDPPHGYTF.

This clonotype was found many times. The rearrangement uses TRBV20-1 and TRBJ2-1; 11 bases match TRBD2. Germline lookup yields CDR1 DFQATT and CDR2 SNEGSKA (reference sequence). The V segment lost 7 bases and the J segment 1 base; nucleotides outside the gene matches: 6. The CDR3 spans 15 residues. The CDR3 loop is CSGGLAADSYNEQFF. The CDR3 DNA reads as TGCAGTGGGGGACTAGCGGCCGATTCCTACAATGAGCAGTTCTTC.

The chain has TRBV18 and TRBJ2-7; D unclear. CDR3 size: 15 residues. V lost 4 bases, J lost 4 bases, and 17 bases lay in between. Germline-derived CDR1 and CDR2 are KGHSH and LQKENI. The CDR3 DNA follows: TGTGCCAGCTCACTTACAACCTCGACTGGGTACGAGCAGTACTTC. Amino acid sequence: CASSLTTSTGYEQYF.

The rearrangement joins TRBV6-5 to TRBJ1-1; D not resolved. CDR3 length: 13 amino acids. Trimming shortened V by 2 bases and J by 5 bases, and 9 bases separated the two germline ends. Germline V gene lookup returns CDR1 MNHEY and CDR2 SVGAGI. The CDR3 nucleotides are TGTGCCAGCAGTTACCTGAAGGATACTGAAGCTTTCTTT. It specifies CASSYLKDTEAFF.

V gene TRBV29-1 combines with J gene TRBJ1-1, with D maybe TRBD1 (5 bases). V was clipped by 5 bases and J by 1 base, with 14 bases between them. This CDR3 is built from 14 residues. Germline V lookup: CDR1 SQVTM, CDR2 ANQGSEA. Written as DNA, the CDR3 is TGCAGCGTTAAACGGGACTCAGCGAACACTGAAGCTTTCTTT. It specifies CSVKRDSANTEAFF.

This clonotype was seen only a few times. The chain uses TRBV24-1 and TRBJ2-3; TRBD2 aligns across 10 bases. The V gene end was trimmed by 5 bases and the J gene end by 1 base; junction bases not matched to a gene: 8. Germline V gene lookup returns CDR1 KGHDR and CDR2 SFDVKD. This CDR3 comprises 17 residues. This chain's CDR3 is CATSASPGTSGTDTQYF. CDR3 sequence (DNA): TGTGCCACCAGTGCCTCCCCCGGGACTAGCGGCACAGATACGCAGTATTTT.

The DNA for the CDR3 is TGTGCCAGCAGTGCCGACAGGGCGAGCACAGATACGCAGTATTTT. Translation: CASSADRASTDTQYF. The V gene is TRBV3-1, the J gene TRBJ2-3; TRBD1 matches at 7 bases. With 6 bases clipped from V and 0 bases from J, the junction kept 6 bases outside the gene matches. The CDR3 is 15 amino acids. Per germline, CDR1 LGHDT and CDR2 YNNKEL (reference sequence).

The table lists this clonotype with many counts. The chain recombines TRBV12-3 or TRBV12-4 with TRBJ2-2; D is tentatively TRBD1 or TRBD2 (6 bases each). The CDR3 consists of 16 residues. Trimming cost V 5 bases and J 6 bases, with 19 bases left between them. CDR3 residues: CASSTDGGPRAGELFF. CDR3 nucleotides: TGTGCCAGCAGTACGGACGGGGGCCCCAGGGCCGGGGAGCTGTTTTTT.

This clonotype was seen only a few times. V gene TRBV7-9 combines with J gene TRBJ1-2; 8 bases are a match to TRBD1. Looked up from germline, CDR1 is SEHNR and CDR2 is FQNEAQ (reference sequence). With V trimmed by 3 bases and J by 2 bases, 2 bases remained unmatched. The CDR3 runs to 14 residues. In nucleotides, the CDR3 is TGTGCCAGCAGCTTGGACAGGGAAAACTATGGCTACACCTTC. It specifies CASSLDRENYGYTF. Filled out from reference TRBV7-9 and TRBJ1-2, the complete variable domain reads DTGVSQNPRHKITKRGQNVTFRCDPISEHNRLYWYRQTLGQGPEFLTYFQNEAQLEKSRLLSDRFSAERPKGSFSTLEIQRTEQGDSAMYLCASSLDRENYGYTFGSGTRLTVV.

This clonotype was seen more than once but under ten times. The chain couples TRBV11-2 to TRBJ2-5; maybe TRBD1 (6 bases). Germline V gene data show CDR1 as SGHAT and CDR2 as FQNNGV. V shed 5 bases and J shed 3 bases, with 16 bases lying between them. CDR3 length: 15 residues. Here the CDR3 reads CASSGTAGVKETQYF. CDR3 DNA: TGTGCCAGCAGCGGAACTGCAGGGGTTAAAGAGACCCAGTACTTC.

The J gene is TRBJ2-5, the V gene TRBV7-6, with 8 bases aligning to TRBD2. CDR1 and CDR2 (germline): SGHVS, FNYEAQ. The CDR3 loop spans 14 amino acids. The V and J ends lost 4 bases and 5 bases, in that order; junction bases with no gene match: 6. The CDR3 nucleotides read TGTGCCAGCAGCTCCGTAGCGGGGTTTGAGACCCAGTACTTC. Translating gives CASSSVAGFETQYF.

The chain's CDR3 is CASSPQGWGDHTQYF. The CDR3, as DNA: TGTGCCAGCAGCCCCCAGGGATGGGGGGATCATACGCAGTATTTT. The V call is TRBV13, the J call TRBJ2-3; D perhaps matches TRBD2 (6 bases). Germline CDR1 reads PRHDT; CDR2 reads FYEKMQ (reference sequence). The CDR3 runs to 15 residues. V was shortened by 5 bases and J by 7 bases, with 19 bases between the two germline ends. The full variable domain, its missing parts supplied by reference TRBV13 and TRBJ2-3, is AAGVIQSPRHLIKEKRETATLKCYPIPRHDTVYWYQQGPGQDPQFLISFYEKMQSDKGSIPDRFSAQQFSDYHSELNMSSLELGDSALYFCASSPQGWGDHTQYFGPGTRLTVL.